A single sample gave rise to the 20 T cell receptor beta chains below, sequenced in a study of T cells in narcolepsy. Sequenced by immunoSEQ multiplex PCR; TCRdb stores in-frame clones only, minus some. This table has fewer than 40,000 clones, over 65% appearing once. Sequenced material: memory (CD45RA-) CD4+ T cells from blood. The receptors derive from a human donor in good health.

The chain combines TRBV19 with TRBJ1-1, with a tentative D call TRBD1 (5 bases). Germline V gene data show CDR1 as LNHDA and CDR2 as SQIVND (reference sequence). This CDR3 has 13 residues. The V end lost 1 base, the J end lost 5 bases, and 8 bases lay between the germline ends. CDR3 in amino acids: CASSIGQRTEAFF. The CDR3 DNA sequence: TGTGCCAGTAGTATAGGACAGCGGACTGAAGCTTTCTTT.

Only a few counts were recorded for this clone. J is TRBJ1-5 and V is TRBV15; D remains ambiguous. V was shortened by 5 bases and J by 4 bases, with 18 bases between the two germline ends. The CDR3 has 16 residues. From germline, CDR1 is LNHNV and CDR2 YYDKDF (reference sequence). CDR3 sequence (DNA): TGTGCCACCAGCTCACCTATCGGGGATGGGAATCAGCCCCAGCATTTT. Its translation: CATSSPIGDGNQPQHF.

This clone was observed once. The gene calls are TRBV30 and TRBJ2-5; a possible D gene is TRBD1 (5 bases). V shed 2 bases and J shed 7 bases, with 5 bases lying between them. The CDR3 runs to 10 residues. From germline, CDR1 is GTSNPN and CDR2 SVGIG (reference sequence). CDR3 DNA sequence: TGTGCCTGGAGTAGGGGGACCCAGTACTTC. Encoded protein: CAWSRGTQYF.

The V call is TRBV7-8, the J call TRBJ2-1; 9 nucleotides align to TRBD2. CDR1 is SGHVS, CDR2 FQNEAQ, per germline. J lost 7 bases, V lost 0 bases, and 13 bases had no gene match. This CDR3 is 18 amino acids long. CDR3 amino acids: CASSLAHPSGVVLNEQFF. CDR3 nucleotide sequence: TGTGCCAGCAGCTTAGCGCATCCTAGCGGGGTGGTTCTAAATGAGCAGTTCTTC. The full variable domain, with the rest looked up from reference TRBV7-8 and TRBJ2-1, is GAGVSQSPRYKVAKRGQDVALRCDPISGHVSLFWYQQALGQGPEFLTYFQNEAQLDKSGLPSDRFFAERPEGSVSTLKIQRTQQEDSAVYLCASSLAHPSGVVLNEQFFGPGTRLTVL.

The rearrangement links TRBV5-4 to TRBJ1-5; no firm D call. CDR3 length equals 15 residues. CDR1 and CDR2 (germline): SGHNT, YYREEE (reference sequence). V shed 5 bases and J shed 3 bases, with 15 bases lying between them. CDR3 coding DNA: TGTGCCAGCAGGCCGTGGGGAGACGCCAATCAGCCCCAGCATTTT. Protein: CASRPWGDANQPQHF. Using reference TRBV5-4 and TRBJ1-5 for the parts outside the CDR3, the full variable domain is ETGVTQSPTHLIKTRGQQVTLRCSSQSGHNTVSWYQQALGQGPQFIFQYYREEENGRGNFPPRFSGLQFPNYSSELNVNALELDDSALYLCASRPWGDANQPQHFGDGTRLSIL.

The chain carries TRBV19 and TRBJ2-2; the D gene is possibly TRBD1 (6 bases). V was pared by 1 base and J by 1 base, with 7 bases between. This CDR3 comprises 15 residues. Germline V gene sequence: CDR1 LNHDA, CDR2 SQIVND (reference sequence). The CDR3 bases are TGTGCCAGTAGTATAGGGGGGCGGAACACCGGGGAGCTGTTTTTT. Amino acids: CASSIGGRNTGELFF. Full variable domain (missing parts from reference TRBV19 and TRBJ2-2): DGGITQSPKYLFRKEGQNVTLSCEQNLNHDAMYWYRQDPGQGLRLIYYSQIVNDFQKGDIAEGYSVSREKKESFPLTVTSAQKNPTAFYLCASSIGGRNTGELFFGEGSRLTVL.

V is TRBV6-1 and J is TRBJ1-5, with D unclear. Per germline, CDR1 MNHNS and CDR2 SASEGT. V lost 1 base and J 9 bases, leaving 10 bases between the germline ends. The CDR3 covers 13 residues. CDR3 sequence: CASSEVQDSPQHF. In nucleotides, the CDR3 is TGTGCCAGCAGTGAAGTCCAGGACTCGCCCCAGCATTTT.

J is TRBJ2-5 and V is TRBV9; TRBD2 agrees at 10 bases. The trim removed 4 bases at V and 2 bases at J, leaving 5 bases unmatched. Germline lookup yields CDR1 SGDLS and CDR2 YYNGEE. This CDR3 comprises 15 residues. CDR3 DNA: TGTGCCAGCAGCTCGGGACTAGCGTTTCAAGAGACCCAGTACTTC. This gives the protein CASSSGLAFQETQYF.

The rearrangement joins TRBV7-2 to TRBJ2-7, with D perhaps matching TRBD2 (6 bases). From germline, CDR1 is SGHTA and CDR2 FQGNSA. This CDR3 is built from 15 residues. Trimming removed 1 base from V and 2 bases from J, with 12 bases in between. CDR3 sequence reads: CASSLVWSGAYEQYF. DNA for the CDR3: TGTGCCAGCAGCTTAGTTTGGTCGGGAGCCTACGAGCAGTACTTC.

The table lists this clone with a few counts. This chain uses TRBV11-2 with TRBJ2-2; D may match TRBD1 or TRBD2 (5 bases each). V gave up 5 bases and J gave up 8 bases, with 15 bases separating them. CDR1 is SGHAT and CDR2 is FQNNGV in the germline V gene. The CDR3 runs to 14 residues. The CDR3 protein is CASSPTRGEGELFF. CDR3 coding DNA: TGTGCCAGCAGCCCCACTCGAGGGGAAGGGGAGCTGTTTTTT.

The chain recombines TRBV6-5 with TRBJ2-3; D not certain. CDR1 is MNHEY, CDR2 SVGAGI, per germline. The length of the CDR3 is 14 residues. V lost 4 bases, J lost 0 bases, and 8 bases lay in between. The CDR3 protein is CASSFGPSTDTQYF. The DNA of the CDR3 is TGTGCCAGCAGTTTCGGACCAAGCACAGATACGCAGTATTTT.

The chain uses TRBV9 and TRBJ1-2; D is perhaps TRBD1 (6 bases). CDR3 size: 15 residues. V was clipped by 0 bases and J by 2 bases, with 11 bases between them. Per the germline V gene, CDR1 is SGDLS and CDR2 is YYNGEE. This chain's CDR3 is CASSVGAGENYGYTF. The CDR3 DNA sequence: TGTGCCAGCAGCGTAGGGGCAGGGGAAAACTATGGCTACACCTTC.

In its sample, this clone was seen once. The rearrangement joins TRBV14 to TRBJ2-5; D is unclear. The CDR3 length is 13 residues. Deletions cut 0 bases from V and 4 bases from J, with 6 bases between. The germline gives CDR1 SGHDN, CDR2 FVKESK. CDR3 sequence: CASSQDAPETQYF. CDR3 DNA sequence: TGTGCCAGCAGCCAAGATGCACCAGAGACCCAGTACTTC.

The J gene is TRBJ1-1, the V gene TRBV4-2; D possibly corresponds to TRBD1 (6 bases). This CDR3 comprises 15 residues. V was clipped by 2 bases and J by 5 bases, with 15 bases between them. Germline lookup yields CDR1 LGHNA and CDR2 YNFKEQ. The CDR3 DNA follows: TGTGCCAGCAGCCAATTCGGGGGAAGGGGGACTGAAGCTTTCTTT. Translation gives CASSQFGGRGTEAFF.

The genes are TRBV4-2 and TRBJ1-5, with D possibly matching TRBD1 (5 bases). The CDR3 covers 15 residues. CDR1 is LGHNA and CDR2 is YNFKEQ in the germline V gene. Trimming stripped 0 bases from V and 6 bases from J, with 12 bases between. CDR3: CASSQDVGGSQPQHF. For the CDR3, the DNA is TGTGCCAGCAGCCAAGATGTGGGGGGTTCTCAGCCCCAGCATTTT.

CDR3 sequence (DNA): TGCGCCAGCAGCCAGTTTACCAAGACAAAAGCTAACTATGGCTACACCTTC. Protein product: CASSQFTKTKANYGYTF. The chain joins TRBV4-1 to TRBJ1-2; D is ambiguous. The germline V and J ends were trimmed by 3 bases and 0 bases, with 17 bases remaining between them. The germline V gene has CDR1 MGHRA and CDR2 YSYEKL. The CDR3 length is 17 residues.

This chain connects TRBV18 to TRBJ2-7, with 7 bases matching TRBD1. Germline assignment: CDR1 KGHSH and CDR2 LQKENI. The V gene end was trimmed by 2 bases and the J gene end by 4 bases; junction bases not matched to a gene: 5. This CDR3 comprises 14 residues. The CDR3 is CASSPRQGDYEQYF. The CDR3 coding sequence is TGTGCCAGCTCACCAAGACAGGGTGATTACGAGCAGTACTTC.

The V call is TRBV30, the J call TRBJ1-2; D gene unclear. Per germline, CDR1 GTSNPN and CDR2 SVGIG (reference sequence). The V end was cut by 4 bases, the J end by 3 bases, with 6 bases between. The CDR3 runs 11 residues. CDR3 residues: CAWTRDYGYTF. The DNA of the CDR3 is TGTGCCTGGACCCGAGACTATGGCTACACCTTC.

The genes are TRBV10-1 and TRBJ1-1; weak D call: TRBD1 (6 bases). The V gene's germline CDR1 is WNHNN and CDR2 SYGVQD (reference sequence). Trimming took 4 bases from V and 4 from J, leaving 10 bases between them. The length of the CDR3 is 13 residues. For the CDR3, the DNA is TGCGCCAGCAGTGTGGGGGCGGCCACTGAAGCTTTCTTT. Protein product: CASSVGAATEAFF.

Only one count was recorded for this clone. The CDR3 is CASSYGTGNNQPQHF. The CDR3 nucleotides read TGTGCCAGCAGTTACGGGACAGGGAACAATCAGCCCCAGCATTTT. The chain links TRBV6-5 to TRBJ1-5; TRBD1 matches at 9 bases. The V gene end was trimmed by 2 bases and the J gene end by 3 bases; junction bases not matched to a gene: 2. CDR1 and CDR2 (germline): MNHEY, SVGAGI. The length of the CDR3 is 15 residues.